Below, 32 T cell receptor beta chains from the same sample are listed, as sequenced in a study of cytomegalovirus exposure and HLA in healthy donors. Both 60 Vbeta primers and 13 Jbeta primers went into the PCR. Some clones are missing from TCRdb's copy, which holds only in-frame ones; the method was immunoSEQ multiplex PCR. The sample lists 90,000 to 110,000 clones; 80% to 85% were seen once. Sequencing was done on a sample of PBMCs. Receptors were obtained from a woman in her twenties or thirties in good health and CMV-seronegative.

V usage is TRBV10-2 and J usage is TRBJ2-2; 15 bases are shared with TRBD2. The CDR3 length is 16 residues. Germline V gene data show CDR1 as WSHSY and CDR2 as SAAADI. J lost 1 base, V lost 7 bases, and 1 base had no gene match. The chain's CDR3 is CASKGLAGGNTGELFF. The CDR3 region has the DNA TGCGCCAGCAAGGGACTAGCGGGAGGGAACACCGGGGAGCTGTTTTTT.

V and J are TRBV5-1 and TRBJ1-4, with TRBD1 as a possible D gene (6 bases). The CDR3 consists of 14 residues. CDR1 is SGHRS and CDR2 is YFSETQ in the germline V gene. Trimming left V 4 bases short and J 8 bases short, with 15 bases between. CDR3 loop: CASSGPGVYEKLFF. In DNA, the CDR3 is TGCGCCAGCAGCGGGCCAGGGGTGTACGAAAAACTGTTTTTT.

This clone was observed once. The chain recombines TRBV6-1 with TRBJ1-2; 7 bases match TRBD1. The length of the CDR3 is 13 residues. Germline trimming cut 3 bases from V and 8 bases from J; bases unmatched to any gene: 6. Germline assignment: CDR1 MNHNS and CDR2 SASEGT. CDR3 in DNA: TGTGCCAGCAGTGACCGGGACAGAGGAGGCTACACCTTC. Translated: CASSDRDRGGYTF.

The chain couples TRBV28 to TRBJ1-2; no firm D call. CDR1 and CDR2 (germline): MDHEN, SYDVKM. The CDR3 is 13 residues long. V lost 3 bases, J lost 8 bases, and 13 bases lay in between. CDR3 in amino acids: CASSLAPRRGYTF. CDR3 DNA: TGTGCCAGCAGTTTGGCCCCACGGCGGGGCTACACCTTC.

This chain joins TRBV7-9 and TRBJ1-2, with D maybe TRBD1 (5 bases). The CDR3 is 14 residues long. The V and J ends lost 9 bases and 4 bases respectively, with 18 bases between them. The germline gives CDR1 SEHNR, CDR2 FQNEAQ (reference sequence). The CDR3 sequence is CASRRDSHPYGYTF. As DNA, the CDR3 is TGTGCCAGTAGGCGGGACTCACACCCCTATGGCTACACCTTC.

This sequence joins TRBV7-2 and TRBJ2-7, with 14 bases that match TRBD2. V dropped 6 bases and J dropped 6; count of bases not matched to a gene: 10. The CDR3 sequence is 16 residues long. Germline assignment: CDR1 SGHTA and CDR2 FQGNSA. CDR3 sequence: CASSSEPGLAGVEQYF. CDR3 nucleotide sequence: TGTGCCAGCAGTTCCGAACCGGGACTAGCGGGAGTCGAGCAGTACTTC.

V gene TRBV18 combines with J gene TRBJ1-4; 7 bases match TRBD1. Germline assignment: CDR1 KGHSH and CDR2 LQKENI. With 2 bases clipped from V and 3 bases from J, the junction kept 3 bases outside the gene matches. The CDR3 runs to 15 residues. The CDR3 DNA sequence: TGTGCCAGCTCACCATCAGGGGGACCTAATGAAAAACTGTTTTTT. Its protein product is CASSPSGGPNEKLFF.

This chain links TRBV28 with TRBJ2-5; 8 bases align to TRBD1. The end of the DNA aligns better with TRBJ2-7, so the J call may be wrong. This CDR3 is 12 amino acids long. Germline loops: CDR1 MDHEN, CDR2 SYDVKM. Here the CDR3 reads CATRQGPYEQYF. CDR3 nucleotides: TGTGCCACCCGACAGGGGCCCTACGAGCAGTACTTC.

This sequence joins TRBV19 and TRBJ2-1; 8 bases align to TRBD1. Germline V CDR1 and CDR2: LNHDA, SQIVND (reference sequence). V dropped 2 bases and J dropped 3; count of bases not matched to a gene: 9. CDR3 length: 17 amino acids. CDR3 residues: CASSIRPGTGIYNEQFF. Here the CDR3 DNA reads TGTGCCAGTAGTATACGCCCCGGGACAGGAATCTACAATGAGCAGTTCTTC.

The chain has TRBV6-1 and TRBJ2-2, with D uncertain. This CDR3 contains 12 residues. The V gene lost 7 bases and the J gene lost 3 bases, with 6 bases spanning the gap. Germline V gene data show CDR1 as MNHNS and CDR2 as SASEGT. CDR3 DNA sequence: TGTGCCAGCATCTCCGACACCGGGGAGCTGTTTTTT. Protein sequence: CASISDTGELFF.

V gene TRBV5-1 combines with J gene TRBJ2-5; 10 bases align to TRBD2. Trimming at V came to 0 bases and at J to 5 bases, leaving 7 bases not matched to a gene. The CDR3 is made up of 16 amino acids. The V gene's germline CDR1 is SGHRS and CDR2 YFSETQ. CDR3 loop: CASSLALAGASETQYF. The CDR3 nucleotides read TGCGCCAGCAGCTTGGCCCTAGCGGGAGCGTCGGAGACCCAGTACTTC.

The rearrangement joins TRBV19 to TRBJ2-1; tentatively, D is TRBD1 (5 bases). The CDR3 extends over 13 amino acids. Trimming stripped 6 bases from V and 6 bases from J, with 12 bases between. The germline gives CDR1 LNHDA, CDR2 SQIVND (reference sequence). CDR3 in DNA: TGTGCCAGTAGAATTCAGGGCGCCAATGAGCAGTTCTTC. This codes for CASRIQGANEQFF. The variable domain in full, with the rest retrieved from reference TRBV19 and TRBJ2-1, is DGGITQSPKYLFRKEGQNVTLSCEQNLNHDAMYWYRQDPGQGLRLIYYSQIVNDFQKGDIAEGYSVSREKKESFPLTVTSAQKNPTAFYLCASRIQGANEQFFGPGTRLTVL.

In its sample, this clone was seen once. The chain couples TRBV19 to TRBJ2-1, with D possibly TRBD2 on 6 matching bases. The CDR3 contains 16 residues. V was cut by 9 bases and J by 3 bases, with 21 bases left in between. CDR1 and CDR2 from the germline V gene are LNHDA and SQIVND (reference sequence). CDR3 protein: CARNTREDYHYNEQFF. Written as DNA, the CDR3 is TGTGCCAGGAATACTAGGGAGGACTACCACTACAATGAGCAGTTCTTC.

The count of this clone is one. J is TRBJ2-5 and V is TRBV7-3, with TRBD2 identical over 13 bases. Germline V gives CDR1 SGHTA, CDR2 FQGTGA. J was trimmed by 4 bases and V by 5 bases; bases with no gene match: 7. This CDR3 contains 16 residues. This CDR3 reads CASSLGLAGDGETQYF. CDR3 DNA sequence: TGTGCCAGCAGCCTCGGACTAGCGGGAGACGGAGAGACCCAGTACTTC.

The V and J genes are TRBV5-6 and TRBJ2-2; 14 bases are shared with TRBD2. CDR3 length: 16 residues. V lost 4 bases, J lost 5 bases, and 4 bases stayed unmatched. The germline CDR1 and CDR2 sequences are SGHDT and YYEEEE. CDR3 in amino acids: CASSTGLAGATGELFF. As DNA, the CDR3 is TGTGCCAGCAGCACGGGACTAGCGGGAGCGACCGGGGAGCTGTTTTTT.

The count of this clone is one. The V call is TRBV21-1, the J call TRBJ1-1; TRBD1, the table's D call, was not compared with the DNA. TRBV21-1 is deemed a pseudogene. The CDR3 has 18 residues. The CDR3 nucleotides read TGTGCCAGCAGCAAAGATTCCCCGGGGGACAGGCCGAACACTGAAGCTTTCTTT. This sequence encodes CASSKDSPGDRPNTEAFF.

This clone has a handful of counts. The genes are TRBV7-2 and TRBJ2-7, with D unresolved. Germline V gene sequence: CDR1 SGHTA, CDR2 FQGNSA. The CDR3 consists of 15 residues. Trimming pared 1 base from V and 3 bases from J, leaving 13 bases between. Here the CDR3 reads CASSLEVSPDYEQYF. DNA of the CDR3: TGTGCCAGCAGCTTAGAAGTCTCACCAGACTACGAGCAGTACTTC.

This clone came up a few times. In DNA form, the CDR3 reads TGCGCCAGCAGCCAAGTGGTAGCGGGCACCTACGAGCAGTACTTC. Encoded protein: CASSQVVAGTYEQYF. The chain employs TRBV4-1 and TRBJ2-7; the match to TRBD2 covers 7 bases. Germline trimming cut 1 base from V and 2 bases from J; bases unmatched to any gene: 5. From germline, CDR1 is MGHRA and CDR2 YSYEKL. The CDR3 covers 15 residues.

J is TRBJ2-3 and V is TRBV20-1; D is unclear. V lost 6 bases and J 9 bases, leaving 7 bases between the germline ends. Germline V lookup: CDR1 DFQATT, CDR2 SNEGSKA (reference sequence). This CDR3 comprises 9 residues. CDR3 nucleotides: TGCAGTGCATCGCGCACGCAGTATTTT. It specifies CSASRTQYF.

The gene calls are TRBV12-5 and TRBJ2-1, with TRBD2 matching over 7 bases. V lost 2 bases, J lost 10 bases, and 8 bases stayed unmatched. In germline, CDR1 is LGHNT, CDR2 FRNRAP. This CDR3 contains 14 residues. The CDR3 DNA reads TGTGCTAGTGGTTTGACACGGACTAGTCGGGAGCAGTTCTTC. Amino acid sequence: CASGLTRTSREQFF.

The chain recombines TRBV7-2 with TRBJ2-3; D is unresolved. V was pared by 4 bases and J by 4 bases, with 3 bases between. The CDR3 loop spans 11 amino acids. Germline assignment: CDR1 SGHTA and CDR2 FQGNSA. This CDR3 is CASSSSDTQYF. CDR3 nucleotides: TGTGCCAGCAGCTCTTCAGATACGCAGTATTTT.

The chain has TRBV9 and TRBJ2-1, with a possible D match to TRBD2 (5 bases). V was trimmed by 0 bases and J by 9 bases, leaving 19 bases between them. The CDR3 is made up of 16 amino acids. CDR1 and CDR2 (germline): SGDLS, YYNGEE. CDR3 nucleotide sequence: TGTGCCAGCAGCGTAGGTGGATTCGCCGGGGATGGTGAGCAGTTCTTC. This translates into CASSVGGFAGDGEQFF.

The J gene is TRBJ1-5, the V gene TRBV19; perhaps TRBD1 as D (5 bases). Per germline, CDR1 LNHDA and CDR2 SQIVND (reference sequence). Trimming stripped 10 bases from V and 4 bases from J, with 20 bases between. The length of the CDR3 is 15 residues. CDR3 loop: CATRGQGDWNQPQHF. CDR3 in DNA: TGTGCCACCCGCGGCCAGGGCGATTGGAATCAGCCCCAGCATTTT.

The rearrangement uses TRBV5-1 and TRBJ2-3; 10 bases are shared with TRBD2. Germline CDR1 is SGHRS and CDR2 is YFSETQ. The ends lost 2 bases at V and 0 bases at J; junction bases unmatched: 6. This CDR3 is built from 17 residues. CDR3 bases: TGCGCCAGCAGCTTCGCTTTGACTAGCGGGAGCACAGATACGCAGTATTTT. This codes for CASSFALTSGSTDTQYF.

This sequence joins TRBV9 and TRBJ1-1; D unclear. Germline-derived CDR1 and CDR2 are SGDLS and YYNGEE. The germline V and J ends were trimmed by 6 bases and 3 bases, with 6 bases remaining between them. The CDR3 runs to 11 residues. CDR3 bases: TGTGCCAGCACCGGGGACACTGAAGCTTTCTTT. This sequence encodes CASTGDTEAFF.

This rearrangement joins TRBV5-1 to TRBJ2-3; D unclear. Germline CDR1 SGHRS, CDR2 YFSETQ. Trimming took 4 bases from V and 0 from J, leaving 15 bases between them. The CDR3 is made up of 16 amino acids. The CDR3 DNA is TGCGCCAGCAGCCGGTCCCTTGCGGAGAGCACAGATACGCAGTATTTT. Amino acids: CASSRSLAESTDTQYF.

This chain connects TRBV5-1 to TRBJ2-2, with unresolved D. Between the trimmed V and J ends, which lost 4 bases and 1 base, there was a span of 5 bases. The germline CDR1 and CDR2 sequences are SGHRS and YFSETQ. There are 13 residues in the CDR3. DNA for the CDR3: TGCGCCAGCAGCCAACAGAACACCGGGGAGCTGTTTTTT. Its translation: CASSQQNTGELFF.

The genes are TRBV2 and TRBJ2-7, with a possible D match to TRBD2 (6 bases). The V and J ends lost 5 bases and 6 bases respectively, with 14 bases between them. CDR3 length: 13 residues. Germline V gives CDR1 SNHLY, CDR2 FYNNEI. The CDR3 loop is CASSQDYQGEQYF. The CDR3 nucleotides read TGTGCCAGCAGTCAGGACTACCAGGGCGAGCAGTACTTC.

The chain is built from TRBV5-6 and TRBJ2-7, with D perhaps matching TRBD1 (6 bases). The CDR3 is 15 residues long. Trimming cost V 2 bases and J 5 bases, with 17 bases left between them. Germline V gene sequence: CDR1 SGHDT, CDR2 YYEEEE. The CDR3 here is CASSFGSGRGNEQYF. CDR3 nucleotides: TGTGCCAGCAGCTTCGGTTCCGGCAGGGGCAACGAGCAGTACTTC.

The gene calls are TRBV11-1 and TRBJ1-4, with 10 bases lining up with TRBD1. J was trimmed by 2 bases and V by 5 bases; bases with no gene match: 11. This CDR3 comprises 18 residues. In germline, CDR1 is SGHAT, CDR2 FQDESV (reference sequence). The DNA of the CDR3 is TGTGCCAGCAGCCCGCGACGAGACAGGGGGCCCACTAATGAAAAACTGTTTTTT. Its protein product is CASSPRRDRGPTNEKLFF. Complete variable domain (other parts from reference TRBV11-1 and TRBJ1-4): EAEVAQSPRYKITEKSQAVAFWCDPISGHATLYWYRQILGQGPELLVQFQDESVVDDSQLPKDRFSAERLKGVDSTLKIQPAELGDSAMYLCASSPRRDRGPTNEKLFFGSGTQLSVL.

This clone was counted only a few times. The V call is TRBV5-1, the J call TRBJ2-7; 8 bases agree with TRBD2. The CDR3 runs to 14 residues. The V and J ends lost 4 bases and 2 bases, in that order; junction bases with no gene match: 5. Germline CDR1 and CDR2: SGHRS and YFSETQ. The CDR3 region has the DNA TGCGCCAGCAGCCCTGGGACTAGACCCTACGAGCAGTACTTC. Translating it yields CASSPGTRPYEQYF. The full variable domain, its missing parts supplied by reference TRBV5-1 and TRBJ2-7, is KAGVTQTPRYLIKTRGQQVTLSCSPISGHRSVSWYQQTPGQGLQFLFEYFSETQRNKGNFPGRFSGRQFSNSRSEMNVSTLELGDSALYLCASSPGTRPYEQYFGPGTRLTVT.

The chain recombines TRBV7-2 with TRBJ1-2; TRBD1 might be the D (6 bases). CDR3 length: 13 amino acids. CDR1 is SGHTA and CDR2 is FQGNSA in the germline V gene. Trimming removed 4 bases from V and 8 bases from J, with 14 bases in between. The CDR3 coding sequence is TGTGCCAGCAGCTACGACCGGGGGGGCGGCTACACCTTC. Amino acid sequence: CASSYDRGGGYTF. Complete variable domain (other parts from reference TRBV7-2 and TRBJ1-2): GAGVSQSPSNKVTEKGKDVELRCDPISGHTALYWYRQSLGQGLEFLIYFQGNSAPDKSGLPSDRFSAERTGGSVSTLTIQRTQQEDSAVYLCASSYDRGGGYTFGSGTRLTVV.